The 2 T cell receptor beta chains in this list originate from one sample, sequenced in a study of blood T cell repertoires in COVID-19. Clones were read by immunoSEQ multiplex PCR, and TCRdb kept only the in-frame ones, dropping some. The data show 400,000 or so clones, around 87% seen once. The sample was peripheral blood. The receptors stem from a human donor in a cohort sampled during active COVID-19.

This chain joins TRBV11-1 and TRBJ2-7, with 7 bases fitting TRBD2. V shed 0 bases, J shed 5 bases, and the junction held 4 bases outside the gene matches. From germline, CDR1 is SGHAT and CDR2 FQDESV (reference sequence). This CDR3 has 14 amino acids. CDR3 sequence (DNA): TGTGCCAGCAGCTTAGCCGGGAGGAAGAACGAGCAGTACTTC. It yields the protein CASSLAGRKNEQYF. Together with reference TRBV11-1 and TRBJ2-7, the CDR3 gives the full variable domain: EAEVAQSPRYKITEKSQAVAFWCDPISGHATLYWYRQILGQGPELLVQFQDESVVDDSQLPKDRFSAERLKGVDSTLKIQPAELGDSAMYLCASSLAGRKNEQYFGPGTRLTVT.

The V call is TRBV4-2, the J call TRBJ2-7; D is perhaps TRBD1 (5 bases). This CDR3 has 15 residues. The V and J ends lost 0 bases and 3 bases respectively, with 12 bases between them. CDR1 is LGHNA, CDR2 YNFKEQ, per germline. DNA for the CDR3: TGTGCCAGCAGCCAAGAATGGGGCCAGTACTACGAGCAGTACTTC. This codes for CASSQEWGQYYEQYF.